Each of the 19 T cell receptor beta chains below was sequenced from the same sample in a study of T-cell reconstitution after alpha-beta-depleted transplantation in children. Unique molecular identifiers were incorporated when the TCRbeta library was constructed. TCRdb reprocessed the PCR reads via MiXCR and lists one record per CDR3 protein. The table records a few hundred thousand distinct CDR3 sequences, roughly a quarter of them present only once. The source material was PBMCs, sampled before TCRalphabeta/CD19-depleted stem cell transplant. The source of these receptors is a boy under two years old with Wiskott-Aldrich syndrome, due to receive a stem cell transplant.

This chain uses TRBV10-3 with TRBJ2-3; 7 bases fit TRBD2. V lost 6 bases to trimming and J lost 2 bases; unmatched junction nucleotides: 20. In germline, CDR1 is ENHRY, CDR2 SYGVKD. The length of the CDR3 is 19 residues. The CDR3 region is CAIRKGGPLAAFFTDTQYF. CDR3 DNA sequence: TGTGCCATCAGGAAGGGCGGTCCGCTAGCGGCCTTCTTCACAGATACGCAGTATTTT.

In DNA, the CDR3 is TGTGCCAGCAGTAAACGGCCGGGACACGGAACCTACGAGCAGTACTTC. It specifies CASSKRPGHGTYEQYF. The rearrangement uses TRBV6-1 and TRBJ2-7; a possible D gene is TRBD1 (6 bases). In germline, CDR1 is MNHNS, CDR2 SASEGT. This CDR3 has 16 residues. V lost 5 bases and J lost 2, with 19 bases in between.

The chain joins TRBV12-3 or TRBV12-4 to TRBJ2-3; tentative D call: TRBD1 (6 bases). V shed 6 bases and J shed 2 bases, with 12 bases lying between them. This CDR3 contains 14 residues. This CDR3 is CASRRQGLTDTQYF. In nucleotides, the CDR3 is TGTGCCAGCAGGCGTCAGGGGCTCACAGATACGCAGTATTTT.

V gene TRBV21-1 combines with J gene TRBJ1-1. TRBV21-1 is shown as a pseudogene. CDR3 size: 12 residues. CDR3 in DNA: TGTGCCAGCAGCAAAGGGAACACTGAAGCTTTCTTT. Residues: CASSKGNTEAFF.

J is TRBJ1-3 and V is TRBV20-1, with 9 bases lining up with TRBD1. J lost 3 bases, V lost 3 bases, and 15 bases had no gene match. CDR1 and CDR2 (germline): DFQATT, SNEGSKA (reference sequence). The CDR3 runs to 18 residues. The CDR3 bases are TGCAGTGCTAGGTTCAACCCGGGACAGGGAGCGATTGGAAACACCATATATTTT. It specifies CSARFNPGQGAIGNTIYF.

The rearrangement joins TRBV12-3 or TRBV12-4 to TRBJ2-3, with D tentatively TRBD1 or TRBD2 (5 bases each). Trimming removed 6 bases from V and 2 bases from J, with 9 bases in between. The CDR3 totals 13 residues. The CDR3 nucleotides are TGTGCCAGCAGCGGGGACGACACAGATACGCAGTATTTT. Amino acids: CASSGDDTDTQYF.

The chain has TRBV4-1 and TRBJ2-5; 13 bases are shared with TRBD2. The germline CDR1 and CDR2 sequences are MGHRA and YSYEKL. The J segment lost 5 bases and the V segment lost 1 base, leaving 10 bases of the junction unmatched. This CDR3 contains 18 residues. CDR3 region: CASSQATSGRAYQETQYF. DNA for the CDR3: TGCGCCAGCAGCCAAGCTACTAGCGGGAGGGCCTATCAGGAGACCCAGTACTTC.

CDR3 in DNA: TGTGCCAGCAGCTCGGGACAACTCCTCGGAAACACCATATATTTT. It yields the protein CASSSGQLLGNTIYF. The chain employs TRBV5-6 and TRBJ1-3; D may be TRBD1 (6 bases). Trimming removed 3 bases at V and 4 bases at J, with 14 bases between. From germline, CDR1 is SGHDT and CDR2 YYEEEE. The length of the CDR3 is 15 residues.

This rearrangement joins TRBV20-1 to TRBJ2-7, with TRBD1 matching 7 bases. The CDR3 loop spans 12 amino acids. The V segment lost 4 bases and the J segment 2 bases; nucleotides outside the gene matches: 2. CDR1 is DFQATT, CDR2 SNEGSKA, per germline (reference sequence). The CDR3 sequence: CSATGTAYEQYF. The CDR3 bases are TGCAGTGCTACCGGGACAGCCTACGAGCAGTACTTC.

CDR3 in DNA: TGTGCCAGCAGTGCACCGGGACAGGGCACAGATACGCAGTATTTT. Residues: CASSAPGQGTDTQYF. V gene TRBV27 combines with J gene TRBJ2-3; 8 bases match TRBD1. The CDR3 has 15 residues. In germline, CDR1 is MNHEY, CDR2 SMNVEV (reference sequence). Trimming cost V 5 bases and J 1 base; bases outside gene matches: 5.

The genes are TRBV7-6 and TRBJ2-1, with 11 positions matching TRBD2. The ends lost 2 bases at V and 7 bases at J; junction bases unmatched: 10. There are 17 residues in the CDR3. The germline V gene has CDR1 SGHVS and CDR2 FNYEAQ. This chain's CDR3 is CASSLKERLAGGNEQFF. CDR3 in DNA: TGTGCCAGCAGCTTAAAGGAGAGGCTAGCGGGAGGTAATGAGCAGTTCTTC.

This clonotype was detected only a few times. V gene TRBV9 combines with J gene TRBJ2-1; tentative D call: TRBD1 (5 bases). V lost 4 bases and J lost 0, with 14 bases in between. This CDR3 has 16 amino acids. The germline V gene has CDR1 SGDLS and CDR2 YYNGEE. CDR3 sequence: CASSLIDRDSYNEQFF. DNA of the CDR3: TGTGCCAGCAGCTTAATAGACAGAGACTCCTACAATGAGCAGTTCTTC.

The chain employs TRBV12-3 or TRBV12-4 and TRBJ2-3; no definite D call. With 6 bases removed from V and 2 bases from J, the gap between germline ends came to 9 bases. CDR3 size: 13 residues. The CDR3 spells CASSKINTDTQYF. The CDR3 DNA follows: TGTGCCAGCAGCAAGATTAACACAGATACGCAGTATTTT.

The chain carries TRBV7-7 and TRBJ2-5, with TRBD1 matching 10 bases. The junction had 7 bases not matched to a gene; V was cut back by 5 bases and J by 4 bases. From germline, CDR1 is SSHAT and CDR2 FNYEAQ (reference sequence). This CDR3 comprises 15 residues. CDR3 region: CASSPTGGNSETQYF. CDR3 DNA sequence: TGTGCCAGCAGCCCGACAGGGGGCAATTCAGAGACCCAGTACTTC.

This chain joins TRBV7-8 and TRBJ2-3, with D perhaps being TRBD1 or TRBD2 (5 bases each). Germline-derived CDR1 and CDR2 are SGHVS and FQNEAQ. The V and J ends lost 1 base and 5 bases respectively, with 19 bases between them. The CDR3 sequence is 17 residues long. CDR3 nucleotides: TGTGCCAGCAGCTTAGGGTTGGGACGGCGGATTGTAGATACGCAGTATTTT. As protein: CASSLGLGRRIVDTQYF.

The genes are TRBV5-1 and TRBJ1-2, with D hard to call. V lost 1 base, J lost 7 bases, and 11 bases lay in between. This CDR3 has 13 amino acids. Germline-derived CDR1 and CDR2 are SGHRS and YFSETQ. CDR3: CASSLKAGSGYTF. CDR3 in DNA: TGCGCCAGCAGCTTGAAGGCAGGTAGTGGCTACACCTTC.

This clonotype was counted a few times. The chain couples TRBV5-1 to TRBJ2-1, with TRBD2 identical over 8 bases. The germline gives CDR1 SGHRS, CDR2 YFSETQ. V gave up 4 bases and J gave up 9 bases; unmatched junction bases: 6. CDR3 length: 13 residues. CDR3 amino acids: CASSQTSEGEQFF. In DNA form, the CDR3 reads TGCGCCAGCAGCCAGACTAGCGAGGGTGAGCAGTTCTTC.

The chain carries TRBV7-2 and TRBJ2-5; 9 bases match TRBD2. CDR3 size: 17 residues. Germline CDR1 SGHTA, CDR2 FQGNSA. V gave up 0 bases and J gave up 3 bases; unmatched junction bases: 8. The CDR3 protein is CASSLAGLAGPKETQYF. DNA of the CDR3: TGTGCCAGCAGCTTAGCGGGGCTAGCGGGACCTAAAGAGACCCAGTACTTC.

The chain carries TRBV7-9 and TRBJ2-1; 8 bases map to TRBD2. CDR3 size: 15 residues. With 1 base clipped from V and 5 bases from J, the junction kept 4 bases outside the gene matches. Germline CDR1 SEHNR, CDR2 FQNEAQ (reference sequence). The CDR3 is CASSLGTSLNNEQFF. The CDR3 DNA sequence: TGTGCCAGCAGCTTAGGGACTAGCCTAAACAATGAGCAGTTCTTC. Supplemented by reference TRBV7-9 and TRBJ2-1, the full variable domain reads DTGVSQNPRHKITKRGQNVTFRCDPISEHNRLYWYRQTLGQGPEFLTYFQNEAQLEKSRLLSDRFSAERPKGSFSTLEIQRTEQGDSAMYLCASSLGTSLNNEQFFGPGTRLTVL.